This is a list of T cell receptor beta chains from one sample in a study of sequential checkpoint blockade in melanoma. This table comes from immunoSEQ multiplex PCR, and its TCRdb copy is limited to in-frame clones, with some not included. Among roughly 11,000 clones listed, 70% to 75% were seen once. Sample: CD8+ T cells sorted from blood (inferred from file names), taken from a patient given nivolumab and ipilimumab in sequence. The source is a human donor with melanoma. Both conserved end residues are part of each CDR3. D genes are given only for firm matches. Size values are once, few and many counts, or a class for expanded clones, and some rows have none.

size	V	J	D	DNA	CDR3
NA	TRBV18	TRBJ1-4	NA	TGTGCCAGCTCATCCGGACTGAAATTTGAAAAACTGTTTTTT	CASSSGLKFEKLFF
NA	TRBV4-2	TRBJ2-1	TRBD2	TGTGCCAGCAGACCCTCTAGGGCTAGCGGATACAATGAGCAGTTCTTC	CASRPSRASGYNEQFF
NA	TRBV13	TRBJ1-1	NA	TGTGCCAGCAGCTTTCCAGACACTGAAGCTTTCTTT	CASSFPDTEAFF
NA	TRBV6-4	TRBJ2-2	NA	TGTGCCAGCAGTGAGTCGACAGGGAGGCACACCGGGGAGCTGTTTTTT	CASSESTGRHTGELFF
NA	TRBV5-4	TRBJ2-7	NA	TGTGCCAGCAGCATCTGGACAGAGTACGAGCAGTACTTC	CASSIWTEYEQYF
NA	TRBV16	TRBJ2-1	NA	TGTGCCAGCAGCCAATCGTTCCAGGGCCCCTACAATGAGCAGTTCTTC	CASSQSFQGPYNEQFF
once	TRBV9	TRBJ2-7	TRBD2	TGTGCCAGCAGCCCCGCGGGAGGCCTGACCTACGAGCAGTACTTC	CASSPAGGLTYEQYF
NA	TRBV7-9	TRBJ1-1	NA	TGTGCCAGCAGCTTCCAGGACACTGAAGCTTTCTTT	CASSFQDTEAFF
NA	TRBV25-1	TRBJ2-7	TRBD1	TGTGCCAGCAGTGTGACAGGGTTGGAGCAGTACTTC	CASSVTGLEQYF
NA	TRBV11-2	TRBJ2-7	TRBD2	TGTGCCAGCAGCGAATGGACTAGCGGGAGGAACGAGCAGTACTTC	CASSEWTSGRNEQYF
few	TRBV19	TRBJ1-2	TRBD1	TGTGCCAGTAGTATCCGCCAGGGGGAGGGCTACACCTTC	CASSIRQGEGYTF
few	TRBV11-1	TRBJ2-1	TRBD2	TGTGCCAGCAGCTCCCCGGAACTGGCGGGGGTTGAGCAGTTCTTC	CASSSPELAGVEQFF
few	TRBV6-5	TRBJ2-5	NA	TGTGCCAGCAGTTACTCCGGGGATGGGGAGACCCAGTACTTC	CASSYSGDGETQYF
medium-sized	TRBV5-4	TRBJ2-2	TRBD2	TGTGCCAGCAGCTCCGGGACTAGCTTTTCCGGGGAGCTGTTTTTT	CASSSGTSFSGELFF
NA	TRBV28	TRBJ2-1	TRBD2	TGTGCCATCGATAGCGGGAGCTCCTACAATGAGCAGTTCTTC	CAIDSGSSYNEQFF
NA	TRBV9	TRBJ2-7	NA	TGTGCCAGCAGCGTAGCTGGAGGGGACGAGCAGTACTTC	CASSVAGGDEQYF
NA	TRBV4-1	TRBJ2-1	TRBD2	TGCGCCAGCAGCCCGAGTCCCTCACTAGCGGGAGAAAGTGAGCAGTTCTTC	CASSPSPSLAGESEQFF